The rows below give T cell receptor beta chains drawn from one sample of a study of blood T cell repertoires in COVID-19. Libraries were prepared by immunoSEQ multiplex PCR; TCRdb keeps only in-frame clonotypes and omits some of them. The sample consists of about 270,000 clones, about 91% of them appearing once. The sample comprised peripheral blood. These receptors were collected from a person aged 18 to 35 with COVID-19, enrolled during active disease. Both conserved end residues are part of each CDR3. A D gene is named only where the DNA matches it firmly. Rows give clone size only sometimes, using once, few, many, or a class for an expanded clone.

D gene,CDR3 length,J gene,clone size,V gene,CDR3 protein,CDR3 DNA
-,15,TRBJ2-3,-,TRBV24-1,CATSVGGVGTDTQYF,TGTGCCACCAGTGTAGGGGGGGTGGGGACAGATACGCAGTATTTT
TRBD1,14,TRBJ1-1,-,TRBV11-2,CASSSGQGSTEAFF,TGTGCCAGCAGCTCTGGACAGGGGAGCACTGAAGCTTTCTTT
-,14,TRBJ2-1,-,TRBV27,CASSFEGSYNEQFF,TGTGCCAGCAGTTTTGAGGGCTCCTACAATGAGCAGTTCTTC
TRBD1,17,TRBJ2-5,once,TRBV28,CASSLSGTGSLRETQYF,TGTGCCAGCAGTTTATCCGGGACAGGAAGTCTCAGGGAGACCCAGTACTTC
TRBD2,16,TRBJ2-7,-,TRBV5-1,CASSLGTSGPTYEQYF,TGCGCCAGCAGCTTGGGGACTAGCGGGCCAACCTACGAGCAGTACTTC
TRBD1,14,TRBJ2-2,-,TRBV7-9,CASTGTGNTGELFF,TGTGCCAGCACCGGGACAGGGAACACCGGGGAGCTGTTTTTT
TRBD1,15,TRBJ1-1,-,TRBV6-5,CASSYSTGRNTEAFF,TGTGCCAGCAGTTACTCGACAGGGCGGAACACTGAAGCTTTCTTT
-,17,TRBJ1-6,-,TRBV23-1,CASSHPPKSSYNSPLHF,TGCGCCAGCAGTCATCCTCCCAAGAGCTCCTATAATTCACCCCTCCACTTT
TRBD2,15,TRBJ2-1,-,TRBV6-4,CASSDRTSGSNEQFF,TGTGCCAGCAGTGACCGGACTAGCGGGAGCAATGAGCAGTTCTTC
-,14,TRBJ1-3,-,TRBV7-8,CASSLYGSGNTIYF,TGTGCCAGCAGCCTTTACGGCTCTGGAAACACCATATATTTT
-,13,TRBJ1-2,-,TRBV28,CASSLGRDYGYTF,TGTGCCAGCAGTTTAGGTCGGGACTATGGCTACACCTTC
-,15,TRBJ1-6,-,TRBV4-1,CASSQERTDNSPLHF,TGCGCCAGCAGCCAAGAGAGGACAGATAATTCACCCCTCCACTTT
TRBD2,14,TRBJ2-2,-,TRBV15,CATSRPGEGGHLFF,TGTGCCACCAGCAGACCTGGGGAGGGAGGGCATCTGTTTTTT
-,13,TRBJ1-2,-,TRBV6-5,CASSWDRTDGYTF,TGTGCCAGCAGTTGGGACCGGACAGACGGCTACACCTTC
-,14,TRBJ1-2,-,TRBV5-1,CASSLGDIDSGYTF,TGCGCCAGCAGCTTGGGGGACATCGATTCTGGCTACACCTTC
-,18,TRBJ1-6,-,TRBV11-2,CASSLALGGPGKNSPLHF,TGTGCCAGCAGCTTAGCCCTCGGTGGGCCAGGGAAGAATTCACCCCTCCACTTT
TRBD1,14,TRBJ1-2,-,TRBV19,CASSAIGQGNGYTF,TGTGCCAGTAGTGCCATCGGACAGGGGAATGGCTACACCTTC
-,16,TRBJ2-7,-,TRBV5-1,CASSAGSLPPTYEQYF,TGCGCCAGCAGCGCGGGATCGCTACCGCCAACCTACGAGCAGTACTTC
-,13,TRBJ2-3,-,TRBV24-1,CATSDPVSGTQYF,TGTGCCACCAGTGACCCCGTTAGTGGTACGCAGTATTTT
TRBD1,15,TRBJ2-7,few,TRBV7-2,CASSLVGLGGPGQYF,TGTGCCAGCAGCTTAGTCGGCCTAGGGGGCCCGGGACAGTACTTC
TRBD2,15,TRBJ2-2,few,TRBV12-5,CASGLWLADTGELFF,TGTGCTAGTGGTTTGTGGCTAGCGGACACCGGGGAGCTGTTTTTT
-,14,TRBJ1-4,-,TRBV7-2,CASSFRGSNEKLFF,TGTGCCAGCAGCTTTAGGGGGAGTAATGAAAAACTGTTTTTT
-,12,TRBJ1-6,once,TRBV12-3/TRBV12-4,CASSYGGSPLHF,TGTGCCAGCAGTTACGGAGGTTCACCCCTCCACTTT
TRBD2,14,TRBJ2-1,-,TRBV28,CASSGTSGRHEQFF,TGTGCCAGCAGTGGGACTAGCGGGAGGCATGAGCAGTTCTTC
TRBD2,16,TRBJ2-7,-,TRBV5-5,CASSFLLAANSYEQYF,TGTGCCAGCAGCTTTCTACTAGCGGCGAACTCCTACGAGCAGTACTTC
TRBD2,16,TRBJ2-5,-,TRBV4-2,CASSQGLAGGMKTQYF,TGTGCCAGCAGCCAAGGACTAGCGGGAGGTATGAAGACCCAGTACTTC
TRBD1,15,TRBJ2-3,-,TRBV7-9,CASSSRTGYTDTQYF,TGTGCCAGCAGCTCCAGGACAGGGTACACAGATACGCAGTATTTT
TRBD2,16,TRBJ2-5,-,TRBV5-4,CASNKWGLAGVETQYF,TGTGCCAGCAACAAATGGGGACTAGCGGGAGTAGAGACCCAGTACTTC
-,14,TRBJ1-6,-,TRBV2,CASNPTGSNSPLHF,TGTGCCAGCAACCCGACAGGAAGCAATTCACCCCTCCACTTT
TRBD2,14,TRBJ2-3,-,TRBV6-5,CASAGTSGTDTQYF,TGTGCCAGCGCCGGGACTAGCGGCACAGATACGCAGTATTTT
-,13,TRBJ1-6,-,TRBV3-1/TRBV3-2,CASSQALEPPLHF,TGTGCCAGCAGCCAAGCGTTAGAGCCACCCCTCCACTTT
TRBD1,15,TRBJ1-4,few,TRBV5-4,CASSLDRGHNEKLFF,TGTGCCAGCAGCTTGGACAGGGGCCATAATGAAAAACTGTTTTTT
TRBD1,14,TRBJ2-1,once,TRBV5-6,CASRPGQGSNEQFF,TGTGCCAGCAGACCGGGACAGGGCTCTAATGAGCAGTTCTTC
TRBD2,18,TRBJ2-2,-,TRBV6-2/TRBV6-3,CASSDGLAGGRNTGELFF,TGTGCCAGCAGTGACGGACTAGCGGGAGGTCGGAACACCGGGGAGCTGTTTTTT
TRBD2,15,TRBJ2-3,-,TRBV10-2,CASKARALGGVTQYF,TGCGCCAGCAAGGCGAGGGCCCTGGGAGGGGTTACGCAGTATTTT
TRBD2,16,TRBJ2-1,-,TRBV19,CASSMLAGASYNEQFF,TGTGCCAGTAGTATGTTAGCGGGAGCATCCTACAATGAGCAGTTCTTC
-,15,TRBJ2-3,-,TRBV9,CASTLGHGSTDTQYF,TGTGCCAGCACCCTCGGACATGGTTCCACAGATACGCAGTATTTT
TRBD1,15,TRBJ1-2,-,TRBV23-1,CARLRRRQGWFGYTF,TGCGCCAGGCTTCGTAGGCGACAGGGTTGGTTTGGCTACACCTTC
TRBD2,13,TRBJ2-7,-,TRBV5-1,CASSRTSGSEQYF,TGCGCCAGCAGCCGGACTAGCGGCAGCGAGCAGTACTTC
TRBD2,13,TRBJ2-5,-,TRBV2,CASTSGIGGTQYF,TGTGCCAGCACTAGCGGCATTGGTGGGACCCAGTACTTC
TRBD2,16,TRBJ2-1,-,TRBV5-4,CASSRQLAGAYNEQFF,TGTGCCAGCAGCAGACAACTAGCGGGAGCCTACAATGAGCAGTTCTTC
-,13,TRBJ2-1,-,TRBV11-2,CASSFEASHEQFF,TGTGCCAGCAGCTTCGAAGCGTCCCATGAGCAGTTCTTC
TRBD2,13,TRBJ2-7,-,TRBV15,CATSGEGLYEQYF,TGTGCCACCAGCGGGGAGGGACTCTACGAGCAGTACTTC
-,14,TRBJ1-1,-,TRBV2,CASSLEGLNTEAFF,TGTGCCAGCAGTTTGGAGGGCTTGAACACTGAAGCTTTCTTT
-,17,TRBJ2-1,-,TRBV24-1,CATSDLEGRGKGNEQFF,TGTGCCACCAGTGATTTGGAGGGCAGGGGCAAAGGCAATGAGCAGTTCTTC
TRBD1,12,TRBJ1-1,once,TRBV29-1,CSVEGQGLVAFF,TGCAGCGTTGAAGGACAGGGATTGGTAGCTTTCTTT
TRBD1,14,TRBJ1-5,-,TRBV19,CASSAGTGNQPQHF,TGTGCCAGTAGTGCCGGGACAGGGAATCAGCCCCAGCATTTT
-,14,TRBJ2-7,-,TRBV4-2,CASSQDGPTYEQYF,TGTGCCAGCAGCCAAGATGGGCCGACCTACGAGCAGTACTTC
-,14,TRBJ1-3,-,TRBV21-1,CASSKGAAGNTIYF,TGTGCCAGCAGCAAAGGGGCAGCTGGAAACACCATATATTTT
TRBD1,15,TRBJ2-4,-,TRBV15,CATSREGTVGDIQYF,TGTGCCACCAGCAGAGAAGGGACAGTCGGAGACATTCAGTACTTC
TRBD1,14,TRBJ1-4,-,TRBV19,CASSMGTGNEKLFF,TGTGCCAGTAGTATGGGGACAGGGAATGAAAAACTGTTTTTT
-,13,TRBJ1-4,-,TRBV24-1,CATQGATNEKLFF,TGTGCCACCCAGGGTGCAACTAATGAAAAACTGTTTTTT
TRBD2,18,TRBJ2-1,-,TRBV5-1,CASSLDLGTSGPSNEQFF,TGCGCCAGCAGCTTGGACCTTGGGACTAGCGGGCCCTCCAATGAGCAGTTCTTC
TRBD2,14,TRBJ2-7,-,TRBV19,CATTRTSVSYEQYF,TGTGCCACGACGAGGACTAGCGTATCCTACGAGCAGTACTTC
-,13,TRBJ2-5,-,TRBV30,CAWRNRDKMTQYF,TGTGCCTGGAGAAACAGGGACAAGATGACCCAGTACTTC
TRBD1,15,TRBJ2-1,-,TRBV28,CASSETGNPYNEQFF,TGTGCCAGCAGCGAGACAGGGAACCCTTACAATGAGCAGTTCTTC
-,15,TRBJ2-3,-,TRBV28,CASSSHQHSTDTQYF,TGTGCCAGCAGCTCACATCAACACAGCACAGATACGCAGTATTTT
-,13,TRBJ2-7,-,TRBV5-1,CASSLTGVGEQYF,TGCGCCAGCAGCTTGACGGGGGTTGGCGAGCAGTACTTC
TRBD1,17,TRBJ1-4,-,TRBV19,CASRVGTGSIPDEKLFF,TGTGCCAGTAGGGTCGGGACAGGGTCCATTCCTGATGAAAAACTGTTTTTT